This entry is about one TCR beta chain. Its antigen is as yet unknown. Profiling relied on immunoSEQ multiplex PCR, and the TCRdb table lists in-frame clones only, not all of them. This table holds 180,000 or so clones, about 93% found once. The sample belongs to a study of T cell responses to AZD1222 COVID-19 vaccine. Study-wide findings and caveats: It was only after the peak T cell response that any repertoires were sampled. Donors were chiefly white British, with a greater number of females, and clonal diversity was perhaps underestimated. Reportedly, close to half of spike-specific TCRs are directed against unmutated variant regions.

The starting material was peripheral blood, obtained on day 0 of AZD1222 vaccination. This receptor was obtained from an adult in good health.

CDR3 residues: CASSGGTDFLRGYTF. The CDR3 DNA follows: TGTGCCAGCAGCGGAGGGACAGACTTTCTTAGAGGCTACACCTTC. This chain joins TRBV7-2 and TRBJ1-2, with TRBD1 identical over 7 bases. Germline assignment: CDR1 SGHTA and CDR2 FQGNSA. The CDR3 sequence is 15 residues long. With V trimmed by 5 bases and J by 8 bases, 14 bases remained unmatched.